Listed here are 27 T cell receptor beta chains from one sample, sequenced in a study of blood T cell repertoires in COVID-19. Method: immunoSEQ multiplex PCR; TCRdb's copy keeps in-frame clones and lacks some. The sample lists nearly 350,000 clones, roughly 87% occurring once. Sequenced: PBMCs or T cells enriched from blood (not recorded which). All receptors derive from a woman aged 25-40 years who had recovered from COVID-19.

The rearrangement links TRBV14 to TRBJ1-4; D might be TRBD1 (5 bases). CDR3 length equals 16 residues. V shed 0 bases and J shed 6 bases, with 14 bases lying between them. Germline CDR1 SGHDN, CDR2 FVKESK. In DNA form, the CDR3 reads TGTGCCAGCAGCCAAGAATACGGAGGGGTTTATGAAAAACTGTTTTTT. Amino acids: CASSQEYGGVYEKLFF.

This rearrangement joins TRBV19 to TRBJ2-1, with D maybe TRBD1 (6 bases). The CDR3 is 15 amino acids. Germline assignment: CDR1 LNHDA and CDR2 SQIVND (reference sequence). Trimming removed 6 bases from V and 3 bases from J, with 15 bases in between. DNA for the CDR3: TGTGCCAGTAGAGGGGCCAGGGGCATCTACAATGAGCAGTTCTTC. Translated, it gives CASRGARGIYNEQFF.

The chain combines TRBV7-9 with TRBJ2-3; the D gene is possibly TRBD1 (6 bases). Deletions cut 3 bases from V and 1 base from J, with 14 bases between. The CDR3 totals 16 residues. Germline CDR1 and CDR2: SEHNR and FQNEAQ (reference sequence). CDR3 nucleotides: TGTGCCAGCAGCTTGGGGGACAACCACCGCACAGATACGCAGTATTTT. Protein sequence: CASSLGDNHRTDTQYF.

The V call is TRBV6-2 or TRBV6-3, the J call TRBJ2-5; D may be TRBD2 (6 bases). CDR1 MNHEY and CDR2 SVGEGT come from the germline V gene. Trimming cost V 5 bases and J 2 bases, with 15 bases left between them. CDR3 length: 15 amino acids. The CDR3 DNA reads TGTGCCAGCAGTACCTCTTGGGGGGTACAAGAGACCCAGTACTTC. Its translation: CASSTSWGVQETQYF.

The chain combines TRBV9 with TRBJ2-2; 8 bases are shared with TRBD2. The germline V gene has CDR1 SGDLS and CDR2 YYNGEE. The CDR3 runs 17 residues. V dropped 0 bases and J dropped 0; count of bases not matched to a gene: 4. The DNA of the CDR3 is TGTGCCAGCAGCGTAGTAACTAGCGGTGCGAACACCGGGGAGCTGTTTTTT. Translation: CASSVVTSGANTGELFF.

The chain recombines TRBV19 with TRBJ2-7; maybe TRBD2 (7 bases). Germline lookup yields CDR1 LNHDA and CDR2 SQIVND (reference sequence). The V end lost 6 bases, the J end lost 1 base, and 16 bases lay between the germline ends. This CDR3 is built from 15 residues. For the CDR3, the DNA is TGTGCCAGTAGCCCGAGGGGGGGATTTTCCTACGAGCAGTACTTC. Translating it yields CASSPRGGFSYEQYF.

The rearrangement links TRBV5-1 to TRBJ2-5, with 10 bases identical to TRBD1. Germline V lookup: CDR1 SGHRS, CDR2 YFSETQ. V trimming: 3 bases; J trimming: 4 bases; junction bases outside the gene matches: 9. This CDR3 spans 16 amino acids. The DNA of the CDR3 is TGCGCCAGCAGCTCGGCCTTGGGGACAGGGGTAGAGACCCAGTACTTC. It codes for CASSSALGTGVETQYF. Filled out from reference TRBV5-1 and TRBJ2-5, the complete variable domain reads KAGVTQTPRYLIKTRGQQVTLSCSPISGHRSVSWYQQTPGQGLQFLFEYFSETQRNKGNFPGRFSGRQFSNSRSEMNVSTLELGDSALYLCASSSALGTGVETQYFGPGTRLLVL.

This chain connects TRBV19 to TRBJ2-5, with TRBD2 matching 11 bases. The CDR3 consists of 14 residues. The V segment lost 6 bases and the J segment 5 bases; nucleotides outside the gene matches: 5. Germline loops: CDR1 LNHDA, CDR2 SQIVND (reference sequence). DNA for the CDR3: TGTGCCAGTAGGATTAGCGGGGGGGCCGAGACCCAGTACTTC. This gives the protein CASRISGGAETQYF.

The chain carries TRBV10-3 and TRBJ2-1, with 11 bases identical to TRBD1. J gave up 7 bases and V 8 bases, and 4 bases lay outside the gene matches. CDR1 is ENHRY, CDR2 SYGVKD, per germline. This CDR3 has 13 residues. The CDR3 nucleotides are TGTGCCATCGGCCGGGACAGGGGGAATGAGCAGTTCTTC. Residues: CAIGRDRGNEQFF.

The rearrangement links TRBV2 to TRBJ1-1; TRBD1 is a possible D gene (6 bases). CDR3 length: 14 residues. CDR1 SNHLY and CDR2 FYNNEI come from the germline V gene. Trimming removed 6 bases from V and 2 bases from J, with 13 bases in between. The CDR3 region has the DNA TGTGCCAGCAGGCTGACAGGCACCAACACTGAAGCTTTCTTT. Amino acid sequence: CASRLTGTNTEAFF.

The V and J genes are TRBV2 and TRBJ1-2, with 7 bases matching TRBD1. V dropped 6 bases and J dropped 7; count of bases not matched to a gene: 11. Germline V gene data show CDR1 as SNHLY and CDR2 as FYNNEI. This CDR3 contains 14 residues. The DNA of the CDR3 is TGTGCCAGCAGCAATGACAGGGCGGAGGGTGGCTACACCTTC. Protein sequence: CASSNDRAEGGYTF.

CDR3 sequence (DNA): TGTGCCAGCAGTGGACACCTCGTCTACGAGCAGTACTTC. This sequence encodes CASSGHLVYEQYF. V is TRBV25-1 and J is TRBJ2-7; D is undetermined. The V gene's germline CDR1 is MGHDK and CDR2 SYGVNS. The V end lost 4 bases, the J end lost 3 bases, and 10 bases lay between the germline ends. The CDR3 consists of 13 residues.

This rearrangement joins TRBV7-6 to TRBJ2-3, with 9 bases lining up with TRBD2. Germline V gene sequence: CDR1 SGHVS, CDR2 FNYEAQ. Trimming took 1 base from V and 2 from J; bases not matched to a gene: 7. The CDR3 is made up of 17 amino acids. In DNA form, the CDR3 reads TGTGCCAGCAGCTTAGTCGCAGCGGGGGGTTCCACAGATACGCAGTATTTT. It yields the protein CASSLVAAGGSTDTQYF.

This chain uses TRBV27 with TRBJ2-7; D perhaps matches TRBD2 (5 bases). The V and J ends lost 5 bases and 2 bases respectively, with 13 bases between them. The CDR3 consists of 14 residues. CDR1 and CDR2 from the germline V gene are MNHEY and SMNVEV (reference sequence). CDR3 coding DNA: TGTGCCAGCAGTCGCCGGACGGGGACCTACGAGCAGTACTTC. Protein: CASSRRTGTYEQYF.

The chain recombines TRBV4-3 with TRBJ2-7; 7 bases line up with TRBD2. CDR1 is LGHNA, CDR2 YSLEER, per germline. With 1 base clipped from V and 5 bases from J, the junction kept 11 bases outside the gene matches. The CDR3 runs to 16 residues. The CDR3 region has the DNA TGCGCCAGCAGCCAAGTTTTCGGCGGGGGAACGCACGAGCAGTACTTC. Translating it yields CASSQVFGGGTHEQYF.

This sequence joins TRBV7-2 and TRBJ2-5; a weak D match, TRBD1 (5 bases). Trimming removed 1 base from V and 1 base from J, with 10 bases in between. CDR1 and CDR2 from the germline V gene are SGHTA and FQGNSA. The CDR3 has 15 residues. Written as DNA, the CDR3 is TGTGCCAGCAGCTTAGTGGCAGGGTCCCAAGAGACCCAGTACTTC. This sequence encodes CASSLVAGSQETQYF.

This clone was recorded once. V gene TRBV5-1 combines with J gene TRBJ2-7; D might be TRBD2 (5 bases). Looked up from germline, CDR1 is SGHRS and CDR2 is YFSETQ. Trimming removed 4 bases at V and 4 bases at J, with 18 bases between. This CDR3 has 15 amino acids. CDR3 DNA: TGCGCCAGCAGCACCGAGCCGGGGTTACCATACGAGCAGTACTTC. It specifies CASSTEPGLPYEQYF.

This clone was counted between two and nine times. The CDR3 DNA reads as TGCAGCGCCTCTGACAGGGGATATGGCTACACCTTC. Its translation is CSASDRGYGYTF. The J gene is TRBJ1-2, the V gene TRBV29-1, with 8 bases that match TRBD1. This CDR3 is 12 amino acids long. CDR1 SQVTM and CDR2 ANQGSEA come from the germline V gene. Trimming at V came to 7 bases and at J to 5 bases, leaving 6 bases not matched to a gene.

V and J are TRBV27 and TRBJ2-3, with 12 bases fitting TRBD1. With V trimmed by 7 bases and J by 3 bases, 11 bases remained unmatched. The CDR3 extends over 17 amino acids. Germline V gene sequence: CDR1 MNHEY, CDR2 SMNVEV (reference sequence). CDR3 sequence reads: CASIGGRDRGQTDTQYF. CDR3 coding DNA: TGTGCCAGCATCGGCGGCCGGGACAGGGGGCAGACAGATACGCAGTATTTT.

This rearrangement joins TRBV29-1 to TRBJ2-1; 9 bases align to TRBD1. The V and J ends lost 7 bases and 4 bases, in that order; junction bases with no gene match: 5. The CDR3 is 13 residues long. CDR1 and CDR2 (germline): SQVTM, ANQGSEA. The CDR3 DNA follows: TGCAGCGCTACGACAGGGGGGTACAATGAGCAGTTCTTC. Translation: CSATTGGYNEQFF.

Concerning this clone itself: The sample holds other DNA sequences that translate to the same CDR3. The chain recombines TRBV27 with TRBJ1-2, with 8 bases matching TRBD1. The J segment lost 4 bases and the V segment lost 3 bases, leaving 1 base of the junction unmatched. The CDR3 has 13 amino acids. Germline lookup yields CDR1 MNHEY and CDR2 SMNVEV (reference sequence). The CDR3 region is CASSFGTGYGYTF. CDR3 DNA sequence: TGTGCCAGCAGTTTCGGGACAGGCTATGGCTACACCTTC.

The chain has TRBV15 and TRBJ1-1; a weak D match, TRBD1 (6 bases). Between the trimmed V and J ends, which lost 1 base and 1 base, there was a span of 7 bases. This CDR3 has 14 residues. Germline CDR1 reads LNHNV; CDR2 reads YYDKDF (reference sequence). CDR3 in amino acids: CATSRVQGNTEAFF. CDR3 bases: TGTGCCACCAGCAGAGTACAGGGGAACACTGAAGCTTTCTTT.

The chain joins TRBV30 to TRBJ2-1, with 10 bases aligning to TRBD1. The CDR3 extends over 14 amino acids. The V and J ends lost 2 bases and 3 bases, in that order; junction bases with no gene match: 1. Germline lookup yields CDR1 GTSNPN and CDR2 SVGIG (reference sequence). The CDR3 protein is CAWSWDRGYNEQFF. CDR3 sequence (DNA): TGTGCCTGGAGTTGGGACAGGGGCTACAATGAGCAGTTCTTC.

V and J are TRBV28 and TRBJ2-7, with TRBD1 matching over 7 bases. With V trimmed by 6 bases and J by 12 bases, 8 bases remained unmatched. This CDR3 is built from 11 residues. Germline lookup yields CDR1 MDHEN and CDR2 SYDVKM. The CDR3 DNA reads TGTGCCAGCAGCTTACAGGGGTTTTTGTACTTC. Residues: CASSLQGFLYF. Full variable domain (outside the CDR3, taken from reference TRBV28 and TRBJ2-7): DVKVTQSSRYLVKRTGEKVFLECVQDMDHENMFWYRQDPGLGLRLIYFSYDVKMKEKGDIPEGYSVSREKKERFSLILESASTNQTSMYLCASSLQGFLYFGPGTRLTVT.

CDR3 nucleotide sequence: TGTGCCACCAGCAGCCAGAGCACAGATACGCAGTATTTT. Protein: CATSSQSTDTQYF. The chain links TRBV15 to TRBJ2-3; D gene ambiguous. The CDR3 runs 13 residues. Trimming stripped 3 bases from V and 0 bases from J, with 4 bases between. Looked up from germline, CDR1 is LNHNV and CDR2 is YYDKDF (reference sequence).

The rearrangement joins TRBV6-1 to TRBJ2-7; 8 nucleotides match TRBD2. Germline CDR1 is MNHNS and CDR2 is SASEGT. The V gene end was trimmed by 1 base and the J gene end by 2 bases; junction bases not matched to a gene: 4. This CDR3 is built from 15 residues. CDR3 residues: CASSEVAGRAYEQYF. The CDR3 nucleotides read TGTGCCAGCAGTGAAGTAGCGGGACGGGCCTACGAGCAGTACTTC.

The chain joins TRBV28 to TRBJ2-2, with 13 bases fitting TRBD2. The CDR3 extends over 13 amino acids. V lost 8 bases and J lost 13; bases outside the gene matches: 7. The V gene's germline CDR1 is MDHEN and CDR2 SYDVKM. The CDR3 protein is CASSRLAGGWLFF. The CDR3, as DNA: TGTGCCAGCTCCAGACTAGCGGGGGGATGGCTGTTTTTT. The complete variable domain, with remaining parts taken from reference TRBV28 and TRBJ2-2, reads DVKVTQSSRYLVKRTGEKVFLECVQDMDHENMFWYRQDPGLGLRLIYFSYDVKMKEKGDIPEGYSVSREKKERFSLILESASTNQTSMYLCASSRLAGGWLFFGEGSRLTVL.